Included here is one T cell receptor (beta chain) sequence, with context. Method: immunoSEQ multiplex PCR; TCRdb's copy keeps in-frame clones and lacks some. Of 15,000 to 19,000 clones listed, about 85% were seen once; the top ten hold around 50%. The entry originates in a study of blood T cell repertoires in COVID-19. Across the study: The analysed material was cDNA or gDNA that came from T cells, B-cell-depleted T cells, or PBMCs.

Germline lookup yields CDR1 MNHEY and CDR2 SVGEGT. V was clipped by 6 bases and J by 7 bases, with 7 bases between them. The CDR3 consists of 11 residues. V gene TRBV6-2 or TRBV6-3 combines with J gene TRBJ2-1; D not resolved. The clonotype was recovered from a man in his 60s with acute or convalescent COVID-19. Specimen: peripheral blood. The CDR3 DNA is TGTGCCAGCAGCTTCAGGAATGAGCAGTTCTTC. This encodes CASSFRNEQFF.